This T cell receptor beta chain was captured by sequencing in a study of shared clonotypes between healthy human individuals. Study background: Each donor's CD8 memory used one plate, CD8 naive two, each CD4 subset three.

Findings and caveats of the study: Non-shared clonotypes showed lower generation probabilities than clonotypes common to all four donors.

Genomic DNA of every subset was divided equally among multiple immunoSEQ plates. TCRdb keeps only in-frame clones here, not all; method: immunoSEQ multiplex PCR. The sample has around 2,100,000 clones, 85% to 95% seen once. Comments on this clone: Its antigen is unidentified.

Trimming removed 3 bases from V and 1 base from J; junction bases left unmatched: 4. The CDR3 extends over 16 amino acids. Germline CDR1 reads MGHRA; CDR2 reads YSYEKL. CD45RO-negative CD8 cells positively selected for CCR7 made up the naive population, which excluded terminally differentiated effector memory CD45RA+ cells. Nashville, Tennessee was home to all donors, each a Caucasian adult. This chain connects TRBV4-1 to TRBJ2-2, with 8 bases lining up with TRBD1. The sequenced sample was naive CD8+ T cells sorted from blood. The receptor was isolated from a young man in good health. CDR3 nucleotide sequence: TGCGCCAGCAGCCATGGGGGACAGGTGAACACCGGGGAGCTGTTTTTT. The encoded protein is CASSHGGQVNTGELFF.